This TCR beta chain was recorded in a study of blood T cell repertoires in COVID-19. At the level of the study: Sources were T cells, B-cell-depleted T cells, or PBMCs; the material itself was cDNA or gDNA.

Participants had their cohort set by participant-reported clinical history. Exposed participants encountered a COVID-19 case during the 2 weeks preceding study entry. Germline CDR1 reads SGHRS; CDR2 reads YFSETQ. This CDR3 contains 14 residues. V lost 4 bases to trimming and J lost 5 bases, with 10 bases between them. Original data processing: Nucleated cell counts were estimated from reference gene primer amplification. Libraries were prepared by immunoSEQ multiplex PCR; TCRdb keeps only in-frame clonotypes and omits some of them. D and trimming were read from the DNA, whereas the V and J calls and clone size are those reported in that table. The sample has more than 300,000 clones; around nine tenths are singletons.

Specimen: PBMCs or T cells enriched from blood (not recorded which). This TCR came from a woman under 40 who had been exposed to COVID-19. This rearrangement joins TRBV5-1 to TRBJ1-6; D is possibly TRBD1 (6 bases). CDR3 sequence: CASSPDRHNSPLHF. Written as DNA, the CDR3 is TGCGCCAGCAGCCCGGACAGACATAATTCACCCCTCCACTTT.